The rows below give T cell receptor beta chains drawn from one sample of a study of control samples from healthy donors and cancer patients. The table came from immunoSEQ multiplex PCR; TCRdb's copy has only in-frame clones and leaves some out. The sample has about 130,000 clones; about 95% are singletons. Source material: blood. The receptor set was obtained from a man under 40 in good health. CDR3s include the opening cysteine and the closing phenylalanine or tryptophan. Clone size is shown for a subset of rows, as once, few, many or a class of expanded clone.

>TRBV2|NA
CASSVRQGEYGYTF
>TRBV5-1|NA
CASSSGPRGGYTF
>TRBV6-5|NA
CASSLRGPGQGATLHF
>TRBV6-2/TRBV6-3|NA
CASSSVRTGPEKLFF
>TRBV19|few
CASSRTGQGSNSPLHF
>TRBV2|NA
CASYRRNTEAFF
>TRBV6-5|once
CASRPGTLVYNEQFF
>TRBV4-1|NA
CASSQLGYEQYF
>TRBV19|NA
CASRAPGELFF
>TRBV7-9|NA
CASSPGGGGLYEQYF
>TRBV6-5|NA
CASSLDTANEKLFF
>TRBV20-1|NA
CSATVNTEAFF
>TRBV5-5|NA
CASSWAGGTDTQYF
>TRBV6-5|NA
CASSSGTGNNSPLHF